A single sample gave rise to the 20 T cell receptor beta chains below, sequenced in a study of T cell repertoires in cytomegalovirus infection. These receptors have no known antigen. One entry per CDR3 protein, called by TCRdb with MiXCR from the reads. The table shows about 830,000 distinct CDR3 sequences, with approximately 30% occurring only once. This sample comprised cultured CD8+ T cells from PBMCs, obtained from culture after CMV antigen stimulation. These receptors came from a human donor in good health (CMV status not recorded). Some clones in this sample may be carry-over from other donors' samples.

The chain has TRBV23-1 and TRBJ1-5; D unresolved. TRBV23-1 is classed as an ORF, of uncertain function. The CDR3 length is 18 residues. V was shortened by 6 bases and J by 2 bases, with 23 bases between the two germline ends. Here the CDR3 reads CASRERNEVPGRNQPQHF. The CDR3 DNA follows: TGCGCCAGCAGGGAGCGGAATGAGGTCCCTGGACGCAATCAGCCCCAGCATTTT.

The chain carries TRBV2 and TRBJ2-3; D is unresolved. V was cut by 4 bases and J by 4 bases, with 15 bases left in between. This CDR3 region has 15 residues. Germline values: CDR1 SNHLY, CDR2 FYNNEI. The CDR3 sequence: CASSGQIRVPDTQYF. The CDR3 region has the DNA TGTGCCAGCAGTGGGCAGATCAGAGTTCCAGATACGCAGTATTTT.

V and J are TRBV6-5 and TRBJ2-2; D remains unclear. V gave up 1 base and J gave up 3 bases, with 6 bases separating them. The CDR3 totals 14 residues. Germline assignment: CDR1 MNHEY and CDR2 SVGAGI. The CDR3 DNA reads TGTGCCAGCAGTTACTTTTCGGACACCGGGGAGCTGTTTTTT. This codes for CASSYFSDTGELFF.

This clonotype came up many times. V and J are TRBV12-3 or TRBV12-4 and TRBJ2-3; D is unresolved. Trimming left V 8 bases short and J 4 bases short, with 19 bases between. The CDR3 spans 15 residues. CDR3 bases: TGTGCCAGCGGTTGGGCTATAACTCAACCAGATACGCAGTATTTT. Amino acids: CASGWAITQPDTQYF.

CDR3 protein: CASIGGRETQYF. CDR3 DNA: TGTGCCAGCATAGGGGGTAGGGAGACCCAGTACTTC. The chain recombines TRBV2 with TRBJ2-5; TRBD1 is a possible D gene (6 bases). The germline gives CDR1 SNHLY, CDR2 FYNNEI. V was trimmed by 7 bases and J by 5 bases, leaving 11 bases between them. The CDR3 extends over 12 amino acids.

The chain carries TRBV9 and TRBJ2-1, with D maybe TRBD1 (5 bases). Germline V gene data show CDR1 as SGDLS and CDR2 as YYNGEE. This CDR3 region has 14 residues. Trimming stripped 0 bases from V and 9 bases from J, with 13 bases between. The CDR3 protein is CASSVEGEASEQFF. The CDR3 DNA sequence: TGTGCCAGCAGCGTAGAAGGGGAAGCAAGTGAGCAGTTCTTC.

This clonotype was counted between two and nine times. The gene calls are TRBV6-4 and TRBJ2-1; weak D call: TRBD1 (6 bases). V was cut by 4 bases and J by 0 bases, with 16 bases left in between. The CDR3 runs to 17 residues. Germline V lookup: CDR1 MRHNA, CDR2 SNTAGT. CDR3 loop: CASSAHPTGNSYNEQFF. The CDR3 region has the DNA TGTGCCAGCAGTGCCCATCCTACAGGGAACTCCTACAATGAGCAGTTCTTC.

This clonotype has only a few counts. CDR3 amino acids: CASIGRFGTGELFF. In nucleotides, the CDR3 is TGTGCCAGTATAGGGCGGTTTGGCACCGGGGAGCTGTTTTTT. This rearrangement joins TRBV7-6 to TRBJ2-2; no clear D. The CDR3 is 14 amino acids. The germline V gene encodes CDR1 SGHVS and CDR2 FNYEAQ. The ends were cut back, 9 bases at V and 4 bases at J, with 15 bases in the middle.

Many counts were recorded for this clonotype. The J gene is TRBJ1-5, the V gene TRBV7-9; D unclear. This CDR3 region has 14 residues. Trimming left V 3 bases short and J 3 bases short, with 9 bases between. Germline CDR1 reads SEHNR; CDR2 reads FQNEAQ (reference sequence). For the CDR3, the DNA is TGTGCCAGCAGCTTGGGCGGATTCAATCAGCCCCAGCATTTT. It specifies CASSLGGFNQPQHF.

For this clonotype: The junction and the germline gene differ at one end; a read error may be behind it. This rearrangement joins TRBV7-8 to TRBJ2-3; D gene uncertain. Germline V CDR1 and CDR2: SGHVS, FQNEAQ. CDR3 length: 10 amino acids. CDR3 protein: CASSFPPRNF. In nucleotides, the CDR3 is TGTGCCAGCAGCTTCCCACCGAGGAATTTT.

Ten or more counts support this clonotype. The CDR3 here is CASSSPGQGLYF. The CDR3 region has the DNA TGTGCCAGCAGTTCGCCCGGACAGGGACTGTACTTC. The chain carries TRBV7-2 and TRBJ2-7, with 8 bases that match TRBD1. Germline values: CDR1 SGHTA, CDR2 FQGNSA. The ends lost 6 bases at V and 12 bases at J; junction bases unmatched: 10. The CDR3 covers 12 residues.

The V gene is TRBV9, the J gene TRBJ2-3; possibly TRBD1 for D (5 bases). Germline V CDR1 and CDR2: SGDLS, YYNGEE. The CDR3 runs 15 residues. With 0 bases removed from V and 5 bases from J, the gap between germline ends came to 13 bases. The CDR3 region has the DNA TGTGCCAGCAGCGTAGGGGCAGGGCGTGGAGATACGCAGTATTTT. This translates into CASSVGAGRGDTQYF.

This rearrangement joins TRBV27 to TRBJ2-6; 8 bases are a match to TRBD1. CDR1 is MNHEY and CDR2 is SMNVEV in the germline V gene (reference sequence). This CDR3 region has 17 residues. The junction had 14 bases not matched to a gene; V was cut back by 0 bases and J by 13 bases. Here the CDR3 reads CASSLSYGTGNPGVLTF. The CDR3 DNA sequence: TGTGCCAGCAGTTTATCGTATGGGACAGGCAACCCAGGGGTCCTGACTTTC.

The chain carries TRBV4-1 and TRBJ2-2, with 12 bases aligning to TRBD2. This CDR3 contains 17 residues. Germline V gene lookup returns CDR1 MGHRA and CDR2 YSYEKL. Losses at the gene ends were 1 base for V and 5 bases for J; bases not matched to a gene: 5. In nucleotides, the CDR3 is TGCGCCAGCAGCCAAGGGCTAGCGGGGGGGCAGACCGGGGAGCTGTTTTTT. Encoded protein: CASSQGLAGGQTGELFF.

The chain's CDR3 is CASSLGGGAPGELFF. The CDR3 nucleotides are TGTGCCAGCAGCTTAGGTGGGGGGGCCCCCGGGGAGCTGTTTTTT. The V call is TRBV7-6, the J call TRBJ2-2, with D possibly TRBD2 on 7 matching bases. V was cut by 1 base and J by 6 bases, with 12 bases left in between. This CDR3 comprises 15 residues. Germline loops: CDR1 SGHVS, CDR2 FNYEAQ. Looking up the rest from reference TRBV7-6 and TRBJ2-2 gives the full variable domain: GAGVSQSPRYKVTKRGQDVALRCDPISGHVSLYWYRQALGQGPEFLTYFNYEAQQDKSGLPNDRFSAERPEGSISTLTIQRTEQRDSAMYRCASSLGGGAPGELFFGEGSRLTVL.

The rearrangement links TRBV6-1 to TRBJ2-7; D ambiguous. Per the germline V gene, CDR1 is MNHNS and CDR2 is SASEGT. The V and J ends lost 3 bases and 2 bases respectively, with 5 bases between them. The CDR3 runs to 12 residues. Here the CDR3 reads CASSDGAYEQYF. CDR3 bases: TGTGCCAGCAGTGACGGAGCCTACGAGCAGTACTTC.

The sample holds a few counts of this clonotype. The chain joins TRBV12-3 or TRBV12-4 to TRBJ2-7; D is undetermined. V lost 3 bases, J lost 7 bases, and 16 bases lay in between. The CDR3 totals 14 residues. The CDR3 DNA reads TGTGCCAGCAGTTTGGTCTCAAGCCAACTTGAGCAGTACTTC. This encodes CASSLVSSQLEQYF.

This clonotype was detected only a few times. The chain combines TRBV6-1 with TRBJ2-7; perhaps TRBD1 as D (6 bases). Germline values: CDR1 MNHNS, CDR2 SASEGT. Trimming took 5 bases from V and 4 from J, leaving 15 bases between them. CDR3 length: 14 residues. For the CDR3, the DNA is TGTGCCAGCAGTTATGGGGACACTATTTACGAGCAGTACGTC. Protein sequence: CASSYGDTIYEQYV.

This clonotype was seen more than once but under ten times. The CDR3 loop reads CASLFRDRGNIQYF. CDR3 nucleotide sequence: TGTGCCAGTTTGTTCCGGGACAGGGGGAACATTCAGTACTTC. The chain links TRBV2 to TRBJ2-4; 11 nucleotides agree with TRBD1. V lost 9 bases and J lost 7; bases outside the gene matches: 8. CDR3 length equals 14 residues. CDR1 and CDR2 (germline): SNHLY, FYNNEI.

This clonotype was found a few times. This chain connects TRBV10-3 to TRBJ2-7, with D possibly TRBD1 on 6 matching bases. This CDR3 comprises 14 residues. V was clipped by 2 bases and J by 6 bases, with 14 bases between them. CDR1 and CDR2 (germline): ENHRY, SYGVKD. The CDR3 loop is CAISETDSFLEQYV. The CDR3 DNA reads as TGTGCCATCAGTGAGACGGACAGTTTTCTCGAGCAGTACGTC.